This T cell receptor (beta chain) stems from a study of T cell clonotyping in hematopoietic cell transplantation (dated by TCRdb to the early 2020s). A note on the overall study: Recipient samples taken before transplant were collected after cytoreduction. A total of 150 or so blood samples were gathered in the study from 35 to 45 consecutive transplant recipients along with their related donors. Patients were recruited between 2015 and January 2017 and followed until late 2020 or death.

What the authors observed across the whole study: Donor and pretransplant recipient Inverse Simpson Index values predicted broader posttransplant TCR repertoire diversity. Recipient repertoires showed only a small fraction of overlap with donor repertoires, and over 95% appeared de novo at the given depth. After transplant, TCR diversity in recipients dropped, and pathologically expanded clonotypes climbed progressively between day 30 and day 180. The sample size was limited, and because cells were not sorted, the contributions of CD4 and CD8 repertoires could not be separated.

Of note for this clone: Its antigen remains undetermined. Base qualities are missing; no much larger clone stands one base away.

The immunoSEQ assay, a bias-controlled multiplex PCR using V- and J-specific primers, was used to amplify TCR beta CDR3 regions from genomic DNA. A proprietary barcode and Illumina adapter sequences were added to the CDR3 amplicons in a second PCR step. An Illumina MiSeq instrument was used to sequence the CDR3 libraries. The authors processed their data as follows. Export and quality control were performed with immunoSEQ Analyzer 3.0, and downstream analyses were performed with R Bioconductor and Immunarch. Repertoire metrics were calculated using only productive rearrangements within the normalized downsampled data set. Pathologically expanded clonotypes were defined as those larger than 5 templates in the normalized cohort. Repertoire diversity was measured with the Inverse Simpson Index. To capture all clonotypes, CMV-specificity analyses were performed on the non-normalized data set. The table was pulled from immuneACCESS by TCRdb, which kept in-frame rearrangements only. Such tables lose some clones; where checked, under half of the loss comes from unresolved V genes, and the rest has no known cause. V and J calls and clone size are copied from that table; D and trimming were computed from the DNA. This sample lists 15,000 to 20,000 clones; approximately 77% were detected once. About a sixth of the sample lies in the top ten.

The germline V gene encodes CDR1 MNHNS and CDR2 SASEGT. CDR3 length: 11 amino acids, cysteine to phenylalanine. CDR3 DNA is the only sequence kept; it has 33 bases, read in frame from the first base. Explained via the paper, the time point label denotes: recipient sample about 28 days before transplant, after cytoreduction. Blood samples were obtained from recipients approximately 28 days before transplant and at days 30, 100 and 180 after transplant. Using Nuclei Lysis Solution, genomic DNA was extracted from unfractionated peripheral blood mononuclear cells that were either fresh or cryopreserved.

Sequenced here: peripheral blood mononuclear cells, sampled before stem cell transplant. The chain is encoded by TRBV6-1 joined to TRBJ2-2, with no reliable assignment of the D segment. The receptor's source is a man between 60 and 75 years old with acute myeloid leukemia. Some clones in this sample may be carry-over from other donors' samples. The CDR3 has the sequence CACGNTGELFF. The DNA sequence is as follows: TGTGCTTGTGGGAACACCGGGGAGCTGTTTTTT.